The subject of this entry is one T cell receptor (beta chain). The target antigen is unknown. Trimming removed 2 bases from V and 0 bases from J, with 5 bases in between. This CDR3 contains 14 residues. CDR1 and CDR2 (germline): MNHEY, SVGAGI. Profiling relied on immunoSEQ multiplex PCR, and the TCRdb table lists in-frame clones only, not all of them. The table records some 96,000 clones, 80% to 90% of them present only once. These data are taken from a study of T cell responses to AZD1222 COVID-19 vaccine. Findings and limits, study-wide: There were vaccine-associated CD4 TCRs across spike, dominant at 160-218 and 743-854. Seropositive AZD1222 recipients at baseline numbered only 5 or 6. Researchers took repertoire samples only after the peak T cell response had come. Spike-specific TCR depth and breadth grew after two AZD1222 doses.

The receptor's source is an adult in good health. The gene calls are TRBV6-5 and TRBJ1-5; D gene unclear. The sequenced sample was peripheral blood, obtained on day 0 of MenACWY control vaccination. Here the CDR3 DNA reads TGTGCCAGCAGTTACCGACCTAGCAATCAGCCCCAGCATTTT. It is translated as CASSYRPSNQPQHF.